Below, 2 T cell receptor beta chains from the same sample are listed, as sequenced in a study of blood T cell repertoires in COVID-19. Measured with immunoSEQ multiplex PCR; TCRdb has only the in-frame clones, and not every one. This table holds 250,000 or so clones, roughly 84% found once. Source material: PBMCs or T cells enriched from blood (not recorded which). Receptor source: a woman in her fifties or sixties who had been exposed to COVID-19.

This chain links TRBV7-9 with TRBJ2-4; 9 bases agree with TRBD1. Germline loops: CDR1 SEHNR, CDR2 FQNEAQ (reference sequence). The CDR3 loop spans 15 amino acids. V shed 5 bases and J 5 bases; nucleotides not matched to a gene: 7. CDR3 loop: CASSARTGVENIQYF. The CDR3 DNA follows: TGTGCCAGCAGCGCCCGGACAGGGGTGGAAAACATTCAGTACTTC.

The chain carries TRBV19 and TRBJ1-5, with a tentative D call TRBD1 (6 bases). In germline, CDR1 is LNHDA, CDR2 SQIVND (reference sequence). The CDR3 runs to 16 residues. V shed 2 bases and J shed 6 bases, with 17 bases lying between them. The CDR3 is CASSIQSPGVGQPQHF. CDR3 in DNA: TGTGCCAGTAGTATACAAAGCCCAGGGGTAGGTCAGCCCCAGCATTTT. Variable domain in full (rest from reference TRBV19 and TRBJ1-5): DGGITQSPKYLFRKEGQNVTLSCEQNLNHDAMYWYRQDPGQGLRLIYYSQIVNDFQKGDIAEGYSVSREKKESFPLTVTSAQKNPTAFYLCASSIQSPGVGQPQHFGDGTRLSIL.